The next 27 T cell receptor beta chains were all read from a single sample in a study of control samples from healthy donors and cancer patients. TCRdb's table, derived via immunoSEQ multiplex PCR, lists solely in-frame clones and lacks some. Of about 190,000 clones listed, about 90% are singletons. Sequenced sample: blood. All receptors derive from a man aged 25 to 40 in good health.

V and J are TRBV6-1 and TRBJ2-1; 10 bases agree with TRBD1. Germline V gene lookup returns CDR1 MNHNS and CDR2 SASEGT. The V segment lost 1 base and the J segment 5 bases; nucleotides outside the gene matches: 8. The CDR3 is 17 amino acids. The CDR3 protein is CASSEVPLGTGDNEQFF. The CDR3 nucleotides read TGTGCCAGCAGTGAAGTCCCTCTTGGGACAGGGGACAATGAGCAGTTCTTC.

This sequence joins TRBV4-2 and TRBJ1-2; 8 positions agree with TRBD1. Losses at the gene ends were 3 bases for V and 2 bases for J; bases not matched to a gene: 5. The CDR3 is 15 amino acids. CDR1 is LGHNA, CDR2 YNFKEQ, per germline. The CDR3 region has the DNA TGTGCCAGCAGCCACTTAGGACAGGGAAACTATGGCTACACCTTC. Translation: CASSHLGQGNYGYTF.

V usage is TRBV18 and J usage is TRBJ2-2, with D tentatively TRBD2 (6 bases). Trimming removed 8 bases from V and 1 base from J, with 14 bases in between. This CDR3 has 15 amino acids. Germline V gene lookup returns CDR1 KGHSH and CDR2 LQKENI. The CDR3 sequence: CASAQGGRNTGELFF. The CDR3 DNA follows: TGTGCCAGCGCCCAAGGAGGGAGGAACACCGGGGAGCTGTTTTTT.

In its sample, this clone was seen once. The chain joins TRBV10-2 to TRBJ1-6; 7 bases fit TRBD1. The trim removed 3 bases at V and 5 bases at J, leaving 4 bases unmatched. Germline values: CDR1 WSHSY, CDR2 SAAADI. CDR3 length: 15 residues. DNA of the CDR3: TGCGCCAGCAGTGACAACAGGGGCGATAATTCACCCCTCCACTTT. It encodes CASSDNRGDNSPLHF.

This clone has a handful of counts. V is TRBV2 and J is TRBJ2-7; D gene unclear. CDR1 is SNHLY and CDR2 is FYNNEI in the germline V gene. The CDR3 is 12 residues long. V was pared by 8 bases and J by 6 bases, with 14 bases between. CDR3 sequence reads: CASAYSYGEQYF. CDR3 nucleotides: TGTGCCAGCGCCTACTCCTATGGCGAGCAGTACTTC.

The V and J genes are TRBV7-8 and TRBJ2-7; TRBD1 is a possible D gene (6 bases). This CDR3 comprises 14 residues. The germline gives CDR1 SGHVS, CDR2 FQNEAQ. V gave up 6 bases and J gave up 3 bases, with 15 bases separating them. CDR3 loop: CASRVTGSNYEQYF. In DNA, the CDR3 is TGTGCCAGCAGAGTGACAGGCTCCAACTACGAGCAGTACTTC. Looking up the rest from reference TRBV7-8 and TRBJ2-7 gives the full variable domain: GAGVSQSPRYKVAKRGQDVALRCDPISGHVSLFWYQQALGQGPEFLTYFQNEAQLDKSGLPSDRFFAERPEGSVSTLKIQRTQQEDSAVYLCASRVTGSNYEQYFGPGTRLTVT.

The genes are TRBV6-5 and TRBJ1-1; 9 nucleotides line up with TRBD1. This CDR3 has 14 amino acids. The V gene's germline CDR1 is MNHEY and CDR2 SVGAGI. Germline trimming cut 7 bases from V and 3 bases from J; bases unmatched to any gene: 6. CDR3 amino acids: CASINRGLDTEAFF. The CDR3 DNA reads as TGTGCCAGCATTAACAGGGGGCTGGACACTGAAGCTTTCTTT.

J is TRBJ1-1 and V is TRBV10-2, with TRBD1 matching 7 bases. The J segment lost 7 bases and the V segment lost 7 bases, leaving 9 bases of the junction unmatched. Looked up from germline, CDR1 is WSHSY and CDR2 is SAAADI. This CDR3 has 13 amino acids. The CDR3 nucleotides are TGCGCCAGCAAGGGGTCGACAGGGATTGAAGCTTTCTTT. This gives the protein CASKGSTGIEAFF.

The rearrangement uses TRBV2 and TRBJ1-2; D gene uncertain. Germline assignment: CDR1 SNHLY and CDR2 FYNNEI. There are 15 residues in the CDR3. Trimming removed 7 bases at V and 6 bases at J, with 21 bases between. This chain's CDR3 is CASIEGYSTLDGYTF. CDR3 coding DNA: TGTGCCAGCATCGAAGGGTACAGCACCCTCGATGGCTACACCTTC.

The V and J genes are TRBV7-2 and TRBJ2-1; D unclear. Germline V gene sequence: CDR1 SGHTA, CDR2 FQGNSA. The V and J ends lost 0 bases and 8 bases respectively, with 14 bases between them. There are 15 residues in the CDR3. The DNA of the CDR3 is TGTGCCAGCAGCTTAGCGGTCTTAGTTGGGGATGAGCAGTTCTTC. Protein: CASSLAVLVGDEQFF.

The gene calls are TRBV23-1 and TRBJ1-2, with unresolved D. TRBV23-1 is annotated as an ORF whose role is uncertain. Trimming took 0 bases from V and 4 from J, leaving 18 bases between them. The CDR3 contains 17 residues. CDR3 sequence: CASSQSKMALSSYGYTF. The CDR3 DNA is TGCGCCAGCAGTCAATCGAAAATGGCCCTTTCTAGCTATGGCTACACCTTC.

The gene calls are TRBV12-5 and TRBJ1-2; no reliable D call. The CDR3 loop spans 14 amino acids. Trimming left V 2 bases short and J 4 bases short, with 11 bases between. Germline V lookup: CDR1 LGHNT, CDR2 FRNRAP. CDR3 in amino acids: CASGLPRGSYGYTF. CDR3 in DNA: TGTGCTAGTGGTTTGCCCCGAGGTAGCTATGGCTACACCTTC. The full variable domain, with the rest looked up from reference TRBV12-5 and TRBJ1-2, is DARVTQTPRHKVTEMGQEVTMRCQPILGHNTVFWYRQTMMQGLELLAYFRNRAPLDDSGMPKDRFSAEMPDATLATLKIQPSEPRDSAVYFCASGLPRGSYGYTFGSGTRLTVV.

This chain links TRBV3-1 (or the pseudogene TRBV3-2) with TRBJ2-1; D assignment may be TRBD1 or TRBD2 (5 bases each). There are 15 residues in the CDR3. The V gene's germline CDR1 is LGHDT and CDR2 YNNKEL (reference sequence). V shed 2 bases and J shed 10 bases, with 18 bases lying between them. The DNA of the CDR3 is TGTGCCAGCAGCCAATCACCACTTGAGGGGTGGGAGCAGTTCTTC. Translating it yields CASSQSPLEGWEQFF.

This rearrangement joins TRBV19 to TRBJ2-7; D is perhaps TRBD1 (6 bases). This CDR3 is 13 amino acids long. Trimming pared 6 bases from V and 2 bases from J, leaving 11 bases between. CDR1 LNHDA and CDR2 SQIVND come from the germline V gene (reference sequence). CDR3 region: CASRQQGAYEQYF. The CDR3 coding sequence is TGTGCCAGTAGGCAACAGGGAGCCTACGAGCAGTACTTC.

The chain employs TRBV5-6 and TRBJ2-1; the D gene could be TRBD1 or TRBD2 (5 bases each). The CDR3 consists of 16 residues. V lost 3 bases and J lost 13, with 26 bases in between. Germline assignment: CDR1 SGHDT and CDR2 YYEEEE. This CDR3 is CASSSSLDRNMGPQFF. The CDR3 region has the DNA TGTGCCAGCAGCTCTAGCCTAGATCGGAACATGGGGCCTCAGTTCTTC.

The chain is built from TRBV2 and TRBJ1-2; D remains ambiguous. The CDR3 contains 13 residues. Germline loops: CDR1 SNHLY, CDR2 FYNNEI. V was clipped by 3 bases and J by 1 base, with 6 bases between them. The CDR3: CASSDESNYGYTF. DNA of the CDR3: TGTGCCAGCAGTGACGAGAGTAACTATGGCTACACCTTC.

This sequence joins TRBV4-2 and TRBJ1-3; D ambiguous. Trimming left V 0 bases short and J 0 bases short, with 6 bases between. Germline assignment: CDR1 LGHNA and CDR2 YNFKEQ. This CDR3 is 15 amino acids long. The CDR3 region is CASSQEGNSGNTIYF. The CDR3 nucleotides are TGTGCCAGCAGCCAAGAGGGCAACTCTGGAAACACCATATATTTT.

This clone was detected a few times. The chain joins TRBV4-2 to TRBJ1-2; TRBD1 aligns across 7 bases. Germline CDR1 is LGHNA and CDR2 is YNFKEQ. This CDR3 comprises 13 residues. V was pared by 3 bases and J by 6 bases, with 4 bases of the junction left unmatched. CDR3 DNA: TGTGCCAGCAGCCACGACAGGGAACATGGCTACACCTTC. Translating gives CASSHDREHGYTF.

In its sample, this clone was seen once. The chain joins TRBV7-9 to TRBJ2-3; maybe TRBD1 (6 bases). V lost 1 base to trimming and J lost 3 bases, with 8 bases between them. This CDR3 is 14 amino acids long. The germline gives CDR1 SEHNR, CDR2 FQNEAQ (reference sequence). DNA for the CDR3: TGTGCCAGCAGCTTAGGGGGGCCGACAGATACGCAGTATTTT. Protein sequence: CASSLGGPTDTQYF.

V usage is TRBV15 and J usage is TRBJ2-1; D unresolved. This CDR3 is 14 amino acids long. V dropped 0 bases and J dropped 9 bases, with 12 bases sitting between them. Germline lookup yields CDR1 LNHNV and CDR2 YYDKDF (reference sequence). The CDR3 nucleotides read TGTGCCACCAGCAGAGATCGTGATCTTGGTGAGCAGTTCTTC. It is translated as CATSRDRDLGEQFF. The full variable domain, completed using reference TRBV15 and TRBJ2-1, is DAMVIQNPRYQVTQFGKPVTLSCSQTLNHNVMYWYQQKSSQAPKLLFHYYDKDFNNEADTPDNFQSRRPNTSFCFLDIRSPGLGDTAMYLCATSRDRDLGEQFFGPGTRLTVL.

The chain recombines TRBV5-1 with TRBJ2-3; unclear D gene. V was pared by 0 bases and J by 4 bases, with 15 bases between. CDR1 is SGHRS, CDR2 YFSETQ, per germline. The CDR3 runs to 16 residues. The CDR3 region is CASSLGAGSYADTQYF. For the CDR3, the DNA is TGCGCCAGCAGCTTGGGGGCAGGTTCCTACGCAGATACGCAGTATTTT.

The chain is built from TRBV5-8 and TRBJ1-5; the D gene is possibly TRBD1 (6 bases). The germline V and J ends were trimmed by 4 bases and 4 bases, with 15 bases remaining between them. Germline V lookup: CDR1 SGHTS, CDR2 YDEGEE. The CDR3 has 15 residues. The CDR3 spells CASSHGQSYNQPQHF. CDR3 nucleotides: TGTGCCAGCAGCCATGGACAGTCCTATAATCAGCCCCAGCATTTT.

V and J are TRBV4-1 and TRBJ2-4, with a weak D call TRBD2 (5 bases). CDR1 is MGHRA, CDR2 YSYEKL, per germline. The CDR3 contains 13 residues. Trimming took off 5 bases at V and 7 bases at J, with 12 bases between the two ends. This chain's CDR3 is CASSTGLRNIQYF. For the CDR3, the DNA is TGCGCCAGCAGCACCGGACTGAGGAACATTCAGTACTTC.

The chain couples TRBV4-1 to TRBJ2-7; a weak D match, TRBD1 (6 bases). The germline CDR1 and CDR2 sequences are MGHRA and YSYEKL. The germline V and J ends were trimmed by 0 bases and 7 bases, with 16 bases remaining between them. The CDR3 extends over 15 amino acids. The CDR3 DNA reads TGCGCCAGCAGCCAAGATCCAGGGGTAACTGGGGAGCAGTACTTC. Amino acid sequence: CASSQDPGVTGEQYF.

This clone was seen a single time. CDR3: CASSPSPGTEAFF. The CDR3 DNA is TGCGCCAGCAGTCCTTCCCCAGGGACTGAAGCTTTCTTT. The chain employs TRBV4-1 and TRBJ1-1; the D gene is possibly TRBD1 (5 bases). The V gene lost 6 bases and the J gene lost 5 bases, with 13 bases spanning the gap. The CDR3 loop spans 13 amino acids. Germline assignment: CDR1 MGHRA and CDR2 YSYEKL.

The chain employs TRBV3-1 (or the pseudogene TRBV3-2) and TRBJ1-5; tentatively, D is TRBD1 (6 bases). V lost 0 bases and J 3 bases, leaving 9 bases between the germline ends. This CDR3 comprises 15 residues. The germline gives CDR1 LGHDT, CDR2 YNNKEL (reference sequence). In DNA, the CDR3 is TGTGCCAGCAGCCAAGATAGGGGGGCCAATCAGCCCCAGCATTTT. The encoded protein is CASSQDRGANQPQHF.

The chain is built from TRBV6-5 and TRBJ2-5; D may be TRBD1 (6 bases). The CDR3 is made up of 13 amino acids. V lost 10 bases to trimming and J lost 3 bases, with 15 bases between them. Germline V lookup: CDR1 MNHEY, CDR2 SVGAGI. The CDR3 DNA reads TGTGCCACTAGACAGGCAATTAAAGAGACCCAGTACTTC. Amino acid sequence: CATRQAIKETQYF.